This entry concerns a single T cell receptor beta chain. This sample stems from a study of blood T cell repertoires in COVID-19. In the study overall: The samples span acute and convalescent COVID-19 from the United States, Italy and Spain.

Patients from Seattle were sampled longitudinally, starting during active infection. Measured with immunoSEQ multiplex PCR; TCRdb has only the in-frame clones, and not every one. This table has about 300,000 clones, around 90% appearing once. The source material was peripheral blood. This clonotype originated in a woman aged 45-59 years with COVID-19, enrolled during active disease.

The CDR3 is CASSLDGSYGYTF. Written as DNA, the CDR3 is TGTGCCAGCAGCTTAGATGGCAGCTATGGCTACACCTTC. V gene TRBV11-2 combines with J gene TRBJ1-2; no reliable D call. The CDR3 is 13 amino acids. Germline CDR1 and CDR2: SGHAT and FQNNGV. The germline V and J ends were trimmed by 0 bases and 4 bases, with 6 bases remaining between them.